This is a list of T cell receptor beta chains from one sample in a study of blood T cell repertoires in COVID-19. Sequencing used immunoSEQ multiplex PCR; TCRdb keeps in-frame clones, though not all of them. The data show approximately 250,000 clones, around 84% seen once. The material sequenced was peripheral blood. These receptors all come from a man between 35 and 55 years old who had recovered from COVID-19. CDR3s include the opening cysteine and the closing phenylalanine or tryptophan. The order of the fields is J gene, V gene, clone size, D gene, CDR3 protein, CDR3 DNA. A D gene is named only where the DNA matches it firmly. The size field is filled for only some rows; it gives once, few, many or a size class.

TRBJ1-6 | TRBV9 | - | - | CASSVGPRTGSYNSPLHF | TGTGCCAGCAGCGTAGGGCCCCGAACGGGCTCCTATAATTCACCCCTCCACTTT
TRBJ1-4 | TRBV18 | - | TRBD1 | CASSSGTGAREKLFF | TGTGCCAGCTCATCGGGGACAGGGGCAAGGGAAAAACTGTTTTTT
TRBJ1-2 | TRBV4-3 | once | - | CASSEQVNYGYTF | TGCGCCAGCAGCGAACAGGTTAACTATGGCTACACCTTC
TRBJ2-1 | TRBV11-3 | - | TRBD2 | CASSSTASGTKPQYNEQFF | TGTGCCAGCAGCTCTACGGCTAGCGGGACTAAGCCACAGTACAATGAGCAGTTCTTC
TRBJ1-1 | TRBV5-1 | - | TRBD1 | CASSLVRGPMNTEAFF | TGCGCCAGCAGCTTGGTTAGGGGGCCAATGAACACTGAAGCTTTCTTT
TRBJ1-2 | TRBV20-1 | - | - | CSGGRDGYTF | TGCAGTGGCGGGAGGGATGGCTACACCTTC
TRBJ1-2 | TRBV19 | - | - | CASSIGEFYGYTF | TGTGCCAGTAGTATAGGGGAGTTCTATGGCTACACCTTC
TRBJ2-2 | TRBV6-2/TRBV6-3 | - | - | CASSDEGWGTLSAGELFF | TGTGCCAGCAGCGACGAGGGGTGGGGGACACTTTCCGCCGGGGAGCTGTTTTTT
TRBJ2-1 | TRBV11-3 | - | TRBD2 | CASSLWTSGGSLGPYNEQFF | TGTGCCAGCAGCCTCTGGACTAGCGGGGGGAGCCTAGGACCCTACAATGAGCAGTTCTTC
TRBJ2-5 | TRBV18 | - | - | CASSPPSPLQETQYF | TGTGCCAGCTCACCACCGTCCCCCCTCCAAGAGACCCAGTACTTC
TRBJ2-2 | TRBV3-1/TRBV3-2 | - | TRBD1 | CASSRTGNTGELFF | TGTGCCAGCAGCCGGACAGGGAACACCGGGGAGCTGTTTTTT
TRBJ2-2 | TRBV5-1 | few | - | CASSSRRDPGELFF | TGCGCCAGCAGCTCCCGCAGGGATCCCGGGGAGCTGTTTTTT
TRBJ2-3 | TRBV2 | once | TRBD1 | CATRQGSVTDTQYF | TGTGCCACCAGACAGGGGTCTGTCACAGATACGCAGTATTTT
TRBJ1-1 | TRBV5-3 | - | TRBD1 | CARSSGQGEAFF | TGTGCCAGAAGCTCAGGACAGGGTGAAGCTTTCTTT
TRBJ2-7 | TRBV7-8 | - | TRBD1 | CASSLPDRGLDEQYF | TGTGCCAGCAGCTTACCCGACAGGGGGTTGGACGAGCAGTACTTC
TRBJ2-1 | TRBV20-1 | few | TRBD1 | CSASNRGRVGNEQFF | TGCAGTGCTAGTAACAGGGGGCGCGTCGGCAATGAGCAGTTCTTC
TRBJ2-7 | TRBV19 | - | TRBD1 | CASSGTGGLDEQYF | TGTGCCAGTTCAGGGACAGGGGGCTTGGACGAGCAGTACTTC
TRBJ1-1 | TRBV2 | - | TRBD1 | CASSEDRGYTEAFF | TGTGCCAGCAGTGAGGACAGGGGGTATACTGAAGCTTTCTTT
TRBJ1-6 | TRBV10-1 | - | - | CASSDGGASPLHF | TGCGCCAGCAGTGATGGCGGAGCTTCACCCCTCCACTTT
TRBJ2-3 | TRBV29-1 | - | - | CSVEGPGVADTQYF | TGCAGCGTTGAAGGACCAGGGGTGGCAGATACGCAGTATTTT
TRBJ2-1 | TRBV5-6 | - | TRBD2 | CASSHDSGRAHEQFF | TGTGCCAGCAGCCACGATAGCGGGAGGGCCCATGAGCAGTTCTTC
TRBJ1-1 | TRBV30 | - | - | CAWSALQTATEAFF | TGTGCCTGGAGTGCCCTACAGACAGCCACTGAAGCTTTCTTT
TRBJ1-2 | TRBV3-1/TRBV3-2 | few | - | CASSLPGAGYTF | TGTGCCAGCAGCCTCCCAGGGGCCGGCTACACCTTC
TRBJ2-7 | TRBV7-9 | - | TRBD1 | CASSLAGTGPGYEQYF | TGTGCCAGCAGCTTAGCCGGGACAGGGCCAGGCTACGAGCAGTACTTC
TRBJ2-1 | TRBV4-3 | - | TRBD2 | CASSQDAAGGSNEQFF | TGCGCCAGCAGCCAAGACGCCGCGGGGGGGAGCAATGAGCAGTTCTTC
TRBJ1-6 | TRBV18 | few | TRBD1 | CASSQRTGNSPLHF | TGTGCCAGCTCACAAAGGACAGGGAATTCACCCCTCCACTTT
TRBJ1-5 | TRBV27 | many | - | CASSFEGSNQPQHF | TGTGCCAGCAGTTTCGAGGGTAGCAATCAGCCCCAGCATTTT
TRBJ2-7 | TRBV7-9 | - | TRBD2 | CASSRGGEGHYEQYF | TGTGCCAGCAGCCGCGGGGGAGAGGGGCACTACGAGCAGTACTTC
TRBJ1-2 | TRBV6-2/TRBV6-3 | - | TRBD1 | CASSYNPDRGDYGYTF | TGTGCCAGCAGTTACAACCCGGACAGGGGAGACTATGGCTACACCTTC
TRBJ1-1 | TRBV5-1 | once | - | CASSLGDTSAEAFF | TGCGCCAGCAGCTTGGGGGACACTTCCGCTGAAGCTTTCTTT
TRBJ2-3 | TRBV30 | - | - | CAWTPGLLTSTDTQYF | TGTGCCTGGACCCCTGGACTACTGACCTCCACAGATACGCAGTATTTT
TRBJ1-2 | TRBV5-6 | - | TRBD1 | CASSLEMDRVNYGYTF | TGTGCCAGCAGCTTGGAGATGGACAGGGTTAACTATGGCTACACCTTC
TRBJ2-7 | TRBV27 | - | - | CASSFQGTYEQYF | TGTGCCAGCAGTTTTCAGGGGACCTACGAGCAGTACTTC
TRBJ2-3 | TRBV5-4 | - | TRBD2 | CASSLTSGEATDTQYF | TGTGCCAGCAGCTTGACCAGCGGGGAGGCCACAGATACGCAGTATTTT
TRBJ2-7 | TRBV7-9 | - | TRBD2 | CASSHGTNSYEQYF | TGTGCCAGCAGTCACGGGACTAACTCCTACGAGCAGTACTTC
TRBJ1-1 | TRBV15 | - | - | CATSRVSGGRTEAFF | TGTGCCACCAGCAGAGTGTCGGGGGGTCGGACTGAAGCTTTCTTT
TRBJ1-3 | TRBV18 | few | - | CASSAPKGVSSGNTIYF | TGTGCCAGCTCAGCACCCAAGGGGGTGAGCTCTGGAAACACCATATATTTT
TRBJ2-1 | TRBV19 | few | TRBD2 | CASSFTAGVHEQFF | TGTGCCAGTAGTTTTACAGCGGGAGTGCATGAGCAGTTCTTC
TRBJ1-6 | TRBV7-2 | - | - | CASSLQSLEFSPLHF | TGTGCCAGCAGCTTACAATCTTTAGAGTTTTCACCCCTCCACTTT
TRBJ1-2 | TRBV5-6 | - | - | CASDRGSYGYTF | TGTGCCAGCGATAGGGGGAGCTATGGCTACACCTTC
TRBJ1-5 | TRBV7-2 | - | - | CASSPGGGRQPQHF | TGTGCCAGCAGCCCCGGCGGGGGTCGGCAGCCCCAGCATTTT
TRBJ1-2 | TRBV18 | - | - | CASSDRGAPSINNYGYTF | TGTGCCAGCTCGGACAGAGGAGCCCCATCGATTAATAACTATGGCTACACCTTC
TRBJ2-7 | TRBV6-2/TRBV6-3 | - | - | CASSRLFYEQYF | TGTGCCAGCAGCCGACTCTTTTACGAGCAGTACTTC
TRBJ2-3 | TRBV7-9 | - | TRBD2 | CASSLARSSGRSTDTQYF | TGTGCCAGCAGCTTAGCCAGATCTAGCGGGAGGAGCACAGATACGCAGTATTTT
TRBJ1-1 | TRBV18 | - | - | CASSRLMTDQLEAFF | TGTGCCAGCTCCCGGTTGATGACAGACCAGCTTGAAGCTTTCTTT
TRBJ1-1 | TRBV10-3 | - | - | CAISERLQNTEAFF | TGTGCCATCAGTGAGCGACTCCAGAACACTGAAGCTTTCTTT
TRBJ1-5 | TRBV6-5 | - | - | CASSYSGVDSQPQHF | TGTGCCAGCAGTTACTCGGGGGTGGACAGTCAGCCCCAGCATTTT
TRBJ2-1 | TRBV27 | once | TRBD1 | CASSLGTVYNEQFF | TGTGCCAGCAGTTTAGGGACAGTTTACAATGAGCAGTTCTTC
TRBJ2-7 | TRBV6-2/TRBV6-3 | - | TRBD2 | CASRYAASGWYEQYF | TGTGCCAGCAGGTACGCGGCTAGCGGGTGGTACGAGCAGTACTTC
TRBJ2-7 | TRBV4-3 | - | - | CASSQEADIGVYEQYF | TGCGCCAGCAGCCAAGAGGCGGACATTGGGGTCTACGAGCAGTACTTC
TRBJ2-5 | TRBV2 | - | TRBD2 | CASSAGLAFQETQYF | TGTGCCAGCAGTGCCGGACTAGCGTTCCAAGAGACCCAGTACTTC